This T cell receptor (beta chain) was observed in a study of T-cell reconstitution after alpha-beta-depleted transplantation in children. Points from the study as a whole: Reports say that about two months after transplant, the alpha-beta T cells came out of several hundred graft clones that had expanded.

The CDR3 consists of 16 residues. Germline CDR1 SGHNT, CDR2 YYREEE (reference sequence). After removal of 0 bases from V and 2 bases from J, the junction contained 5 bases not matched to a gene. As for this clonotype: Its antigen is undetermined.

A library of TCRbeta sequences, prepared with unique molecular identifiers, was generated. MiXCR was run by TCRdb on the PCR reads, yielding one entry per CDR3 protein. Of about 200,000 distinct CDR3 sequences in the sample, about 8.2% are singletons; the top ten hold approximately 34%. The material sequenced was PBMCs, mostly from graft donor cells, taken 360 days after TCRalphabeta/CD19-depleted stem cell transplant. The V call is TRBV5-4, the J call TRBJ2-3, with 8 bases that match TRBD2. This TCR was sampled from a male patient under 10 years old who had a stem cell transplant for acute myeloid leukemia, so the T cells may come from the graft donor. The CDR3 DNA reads TGTGCCAGCAGCTTGGTTCGGGGGGGGATCACAGATACGCAGTATTTT. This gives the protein CASSLVRGGITDTQYF.